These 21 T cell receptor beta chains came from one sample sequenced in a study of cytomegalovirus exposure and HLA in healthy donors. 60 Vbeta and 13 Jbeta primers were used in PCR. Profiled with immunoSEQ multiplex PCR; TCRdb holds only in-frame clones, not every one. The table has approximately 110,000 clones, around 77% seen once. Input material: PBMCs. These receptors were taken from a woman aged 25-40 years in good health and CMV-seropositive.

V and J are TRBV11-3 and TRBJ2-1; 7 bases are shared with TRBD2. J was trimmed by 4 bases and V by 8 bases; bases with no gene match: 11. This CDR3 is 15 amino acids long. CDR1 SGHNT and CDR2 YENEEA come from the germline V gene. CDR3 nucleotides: TGTGCCAGCGGCTCAGCGGGACTGCTATACAATGAGCAGTTCTTC. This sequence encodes CASGSAGLLYNEQFF.

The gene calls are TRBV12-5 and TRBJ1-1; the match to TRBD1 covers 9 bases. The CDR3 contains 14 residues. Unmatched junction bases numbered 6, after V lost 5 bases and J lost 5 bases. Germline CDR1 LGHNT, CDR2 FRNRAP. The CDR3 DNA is TGTGCTAGTGGTCGAGACAGGGGGAATACTGAAGCTTTCTTT. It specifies CASGRDRGNTEAFF.

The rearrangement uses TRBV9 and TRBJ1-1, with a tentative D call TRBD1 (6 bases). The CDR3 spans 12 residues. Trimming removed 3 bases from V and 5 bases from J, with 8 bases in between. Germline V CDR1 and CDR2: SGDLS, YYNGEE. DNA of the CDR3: TGTGCCAGCAGCGCCGGACAGACTGAAGCTTTCTTT. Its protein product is CASSAGQTEAFF.

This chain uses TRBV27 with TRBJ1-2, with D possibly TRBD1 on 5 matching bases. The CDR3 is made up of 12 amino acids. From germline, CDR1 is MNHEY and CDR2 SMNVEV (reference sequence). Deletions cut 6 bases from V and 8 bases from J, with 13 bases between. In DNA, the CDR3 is TGTGCCAGCAGCTCAGGGCCCCGGGGCTACACCTTC. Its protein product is CASSSGPRGYTF.

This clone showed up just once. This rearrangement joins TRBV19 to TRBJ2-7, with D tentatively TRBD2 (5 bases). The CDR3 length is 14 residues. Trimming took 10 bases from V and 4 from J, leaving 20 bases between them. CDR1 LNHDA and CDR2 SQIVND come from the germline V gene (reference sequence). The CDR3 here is CATQNLRGAYEQYF. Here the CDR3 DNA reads TGTGCCACACAGAATTTACGGGGAGCTTACGAGCAGTACTTC.

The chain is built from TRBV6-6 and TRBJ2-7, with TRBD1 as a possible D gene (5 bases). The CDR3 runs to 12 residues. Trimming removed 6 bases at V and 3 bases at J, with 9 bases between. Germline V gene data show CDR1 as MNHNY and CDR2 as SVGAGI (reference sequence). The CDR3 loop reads CASSQGHYEQYF. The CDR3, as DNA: TGTGCCAGCAGCCAAGGACACTACGAGCAGTACTTC.

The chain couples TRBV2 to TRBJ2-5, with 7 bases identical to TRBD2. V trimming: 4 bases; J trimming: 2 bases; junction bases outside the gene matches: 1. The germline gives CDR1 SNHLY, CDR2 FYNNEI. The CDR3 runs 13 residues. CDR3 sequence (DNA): TGTGCCAGCAGTGCGGGACTACAAGAGACCCAGTACTTC. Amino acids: CASSAGLQETQYF. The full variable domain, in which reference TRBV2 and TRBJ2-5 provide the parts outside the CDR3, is EPEVTQTPSHQVTQMGQEVILRCVPISNHLYFYWYRQILGQKVEFLVSFYNNEISEKSEIFDDQFSVERPDGSNFTLKIRSTKLEDSAMYFCASSAGLQETQYFGPGTRLLVL.

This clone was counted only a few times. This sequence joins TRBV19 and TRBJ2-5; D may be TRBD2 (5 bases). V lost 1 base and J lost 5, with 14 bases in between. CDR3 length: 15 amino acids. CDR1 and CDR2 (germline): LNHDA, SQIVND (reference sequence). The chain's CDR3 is CASSIAGNLGETQYF. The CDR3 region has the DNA TGTGCCAGTAGTATAGCCGGGAACCTGGGGGAGACCCAGTACTTC. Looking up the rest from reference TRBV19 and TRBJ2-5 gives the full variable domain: DGGITQSPKYLFRKEGQNVTLSCEQNLNHDAMYWYRQDPGQGLRLIYYSQIVNDFQKGDIAEGYSVSREKKESFPLTVTSAQKNPTAFYLCASSIAGNLGETQYFGPGTRLLVL.

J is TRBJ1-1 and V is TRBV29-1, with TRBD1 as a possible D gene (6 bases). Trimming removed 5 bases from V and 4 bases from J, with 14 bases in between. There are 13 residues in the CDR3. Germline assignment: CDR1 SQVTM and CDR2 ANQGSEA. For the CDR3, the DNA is TGCAGCGTTCGACAGGTCTTGAGCACTGAAGCTTTCTTT. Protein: CSVRQVLSTEAFF.

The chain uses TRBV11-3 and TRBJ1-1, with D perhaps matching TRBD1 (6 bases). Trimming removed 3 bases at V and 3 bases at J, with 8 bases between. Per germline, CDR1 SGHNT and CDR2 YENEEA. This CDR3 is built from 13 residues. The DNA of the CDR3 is TGTGCCAGCAGCTTCGGACAGTACACTGAAGCTTTCTTT. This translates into CASSFGQYTEAFF.

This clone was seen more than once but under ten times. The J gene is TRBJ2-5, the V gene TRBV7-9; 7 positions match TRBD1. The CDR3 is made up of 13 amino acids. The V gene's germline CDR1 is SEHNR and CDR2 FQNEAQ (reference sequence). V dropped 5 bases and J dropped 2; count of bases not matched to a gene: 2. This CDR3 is CASSRTGQETQYF. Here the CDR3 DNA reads TGTGCCAGCAGCCGGACAGGACAAGAGACCCAGTACTTC.

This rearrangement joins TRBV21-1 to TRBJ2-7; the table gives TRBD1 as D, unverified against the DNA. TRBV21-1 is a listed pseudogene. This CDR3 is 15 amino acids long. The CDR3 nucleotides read TGTGCCAGCAGAGGGGGACAGGAACGAACCTACGAGCAGTACTTC. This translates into CASRGGQERTYEQYF.

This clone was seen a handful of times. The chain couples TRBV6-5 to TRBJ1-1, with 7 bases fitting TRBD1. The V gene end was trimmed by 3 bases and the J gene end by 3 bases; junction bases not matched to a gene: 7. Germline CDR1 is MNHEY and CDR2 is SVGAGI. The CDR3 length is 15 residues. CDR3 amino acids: CASSYQGVRYTEAFF. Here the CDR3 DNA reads TGTGCCAGCAGTTATCAGGGGGTTCGATACACTGAAGCTTTCTTT.

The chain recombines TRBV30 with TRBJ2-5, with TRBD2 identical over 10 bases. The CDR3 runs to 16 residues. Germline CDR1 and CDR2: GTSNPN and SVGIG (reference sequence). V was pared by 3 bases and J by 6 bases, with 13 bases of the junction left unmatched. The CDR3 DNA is TGTGCCTGGAGCCCGGCTAGCGGGGGTCTCGGAAAGACCCAGTACTTC. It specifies CAWSPASGGLGKTQYF.

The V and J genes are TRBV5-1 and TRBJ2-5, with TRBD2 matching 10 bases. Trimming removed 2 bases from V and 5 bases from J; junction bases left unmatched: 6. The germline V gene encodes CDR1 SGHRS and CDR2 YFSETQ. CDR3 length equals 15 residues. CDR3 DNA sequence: TGCGCCAGCAGCTTCACTAGCGGGGAGGTTGAGACCCAGTACTTC. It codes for CASSFTSGEVETQYF.

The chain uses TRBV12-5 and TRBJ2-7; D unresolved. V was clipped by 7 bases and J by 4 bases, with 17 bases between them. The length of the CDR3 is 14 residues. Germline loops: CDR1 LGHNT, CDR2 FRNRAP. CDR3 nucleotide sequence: TGTGCTAGTGCCTCCCCGAACCAAGCTTACGAGCAGTACTTC. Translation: CASASPNQAYEQYF.

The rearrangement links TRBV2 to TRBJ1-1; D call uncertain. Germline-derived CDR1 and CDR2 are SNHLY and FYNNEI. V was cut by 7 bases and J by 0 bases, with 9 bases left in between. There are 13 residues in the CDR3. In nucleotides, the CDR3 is TGTGCCAGCATGCCAGACATGAACACTGAAGCTTTCTTT. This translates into CASMPDMNTEAFF.

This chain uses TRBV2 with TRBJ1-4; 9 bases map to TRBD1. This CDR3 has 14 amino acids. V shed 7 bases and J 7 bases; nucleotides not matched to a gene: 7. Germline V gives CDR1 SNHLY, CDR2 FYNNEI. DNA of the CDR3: TGTGCCAGCATTACCGGGACAGGGCTTGAAAAACTGTTTTTT. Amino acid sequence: CASITGTGLEKLFF.

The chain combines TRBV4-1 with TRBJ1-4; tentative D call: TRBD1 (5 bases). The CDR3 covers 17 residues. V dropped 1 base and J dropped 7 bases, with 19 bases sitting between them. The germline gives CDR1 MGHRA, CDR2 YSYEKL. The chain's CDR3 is CASSQVPQVLGAEKLFF. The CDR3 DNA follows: TGCGCCAGCAGCCAAGTCCCCCAGGTATTAGGGGCTGAAAAACTGTTTTTT.

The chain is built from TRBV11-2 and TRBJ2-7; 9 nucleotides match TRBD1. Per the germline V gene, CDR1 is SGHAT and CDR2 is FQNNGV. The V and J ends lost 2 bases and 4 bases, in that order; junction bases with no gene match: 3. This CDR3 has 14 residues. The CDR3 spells CASSLRQGGYEQYF. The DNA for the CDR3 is TGTGCCAGCAGCTTACGACAGGGGGGTTACGAGCAGTACTTC.

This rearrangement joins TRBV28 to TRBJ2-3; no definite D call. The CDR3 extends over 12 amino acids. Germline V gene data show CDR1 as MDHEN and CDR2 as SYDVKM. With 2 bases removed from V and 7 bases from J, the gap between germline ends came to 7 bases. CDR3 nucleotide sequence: TGTGCCAGCAGTTTAGACTTCTATACGCAGTATTTT. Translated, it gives CASSLDFYTQYF.